This T cell receptor beta chain originates from a study of blood T cells in healthy people across ages. Drawing of peripheral blood yielded about 9.8 milliliters from each donor. The V gene end was trimmed by 2 bases and the J gene end by 7 bases; junction bases not matched to a gene: 13. CDR1 and CDR2 from the germline V gene are SGHTA and FQGNSA. This CDR3 contains 17 residues. This clonotype was seen repeatedly, ten times or more. The antigen is unknown. Study-wide points: Per million T cells, TCR beta diversity dropped roughly linearly as age increased.

Primers used in a second PCR of about 7 to 12 cycles were a sample-barcoded 5' primer and a J-beta primer mix. TCRdb re-analysed the 5' RACE reads in MiXCR, keeping a single row per CDR3 protein. The sample has hundreds of thousands of distinct CDR3 sequences; approximately 48% are singletons. The chain joins TRBV7-2 to TRBJ2-4; 8 bases are shared with TRBD1. The TCR originated in a man in his sixties in good health. The sample consisted of blood. The DNA of the CDR3 is TGTGCCAGCAGCTTACTGCGGGCAACAGGGGGGCCGAACATTCAGTACTTC. Translating gives CASSLLRATGGPNIQYF.